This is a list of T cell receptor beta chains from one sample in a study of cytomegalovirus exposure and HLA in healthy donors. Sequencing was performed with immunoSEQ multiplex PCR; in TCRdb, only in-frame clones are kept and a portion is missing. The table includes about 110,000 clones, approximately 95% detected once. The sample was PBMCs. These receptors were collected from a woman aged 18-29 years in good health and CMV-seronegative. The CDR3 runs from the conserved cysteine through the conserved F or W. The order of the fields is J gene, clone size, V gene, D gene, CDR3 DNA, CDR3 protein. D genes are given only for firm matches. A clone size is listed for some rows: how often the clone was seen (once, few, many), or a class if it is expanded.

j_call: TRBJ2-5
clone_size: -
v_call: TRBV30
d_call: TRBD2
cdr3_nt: TGTGCCTGGAGTGCCTCGGGACTAGCGGGGGGCTGGGGAGAGACCCAGTACTTC
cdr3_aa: CAWSASGLAGGWGETQYF

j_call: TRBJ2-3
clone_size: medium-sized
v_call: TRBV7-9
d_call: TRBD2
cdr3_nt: TGTGCCAGCAGCCCGGGCCGGGGGGAGGACACAGATACGCAGTATTTT
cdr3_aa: CASSPGRGEDTDTQYF

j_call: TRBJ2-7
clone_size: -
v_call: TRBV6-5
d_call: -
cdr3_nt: TGTGCCAGCAGAATGGGGGCCGGCGAGCAGTACTTC
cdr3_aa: CASRMGAGEQYF

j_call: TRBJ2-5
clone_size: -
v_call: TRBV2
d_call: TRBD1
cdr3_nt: TGTGCCAGCGGAAAGGACAGGGGGGACCAAGAGACCCAGTACTTC
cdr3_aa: CASGKDRGDQETQYF

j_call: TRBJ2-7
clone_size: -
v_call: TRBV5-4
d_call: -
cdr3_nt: TGTGCCAGCAGCTTGGAACTGTTCTCCTACGAGCAGTACTTC
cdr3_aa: CASSLELFSYEQYF

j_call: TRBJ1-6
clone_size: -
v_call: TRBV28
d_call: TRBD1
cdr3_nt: TGTGCCAGCAGAGTATTAGGGACAGAGATAAATTCACCCCTCCACTTT
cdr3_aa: CASRVLGTEINSPLHF

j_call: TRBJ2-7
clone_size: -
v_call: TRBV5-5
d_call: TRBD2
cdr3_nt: TGTGCCAGCAGCTACTGGCTAGCGGCTACCTACGAGCAGTACTTC
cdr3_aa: CASSYWLAATYEQYF

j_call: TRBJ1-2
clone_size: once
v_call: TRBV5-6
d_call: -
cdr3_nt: TGTGCCAGCAGCGTGGGGGCAGAATATGGCTACACCTTC
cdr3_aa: CASSVGAEYGYTF

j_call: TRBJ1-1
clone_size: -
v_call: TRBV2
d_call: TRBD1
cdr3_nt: TGTGCCAGCAGTGGCGCCGGGACAGGGATCATGAACACTGAAGCTTTCTTT
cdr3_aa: CASSGAGTGIMNTEAFF

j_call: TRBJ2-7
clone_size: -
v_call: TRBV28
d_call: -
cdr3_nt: TGTGCCAGCACCCCTCGAGGCGGGGGACAACCCTACGAGCAGTACTTC
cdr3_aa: CASTPRGGGQPYEQYF

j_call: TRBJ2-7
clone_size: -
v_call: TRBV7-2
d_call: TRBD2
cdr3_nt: TGTGCCAGCAGCTTATACCGGGAGGCCTACGAGCAGTACTTC
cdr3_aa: CASSLYREAYEQYF